This TCR beta chain was identified in a study of blood T cell repertoires in COVID-19. Study-level information: Acute-phase and convalescent COVID-19 samples originated in the United States, Italy and Spain. PBMCs, B-cell-depleted T cells, or T cells provided the cDNA or gDNA that made up the material.

Per the germline V gene, CDR1 is SGHTA and CDR2 is FQGNSA. This CDR3 comprises 14 residues. V shed 6 bases and J 2 bases; nucleotides not matched to a gene: 5. Original data processing: Using reference gene primer amplification, nucleated cell counts were estimated. TCRdb keeps only in-frame clones here, not all; method: immunoSEQ multiplex PCR. That table supplies the V and J calls and clone size; D and trimming were determined from the DNA. The sample includes roughly 100,000 clones, around 89% seen only once; the top ten take 3.5%. The V and J genes are TRBV7-2 and TRBJ1-1; 8 nucleotides line up with TRBD1. The clonotype comes from a woman aged 55-69 years with acute or convalescent COVID-19. Sequencing was done on a sample of peripheral blood. CDR3 residues: CASRSTGGNTEAFF. For the CDR3, the DNA is TGTGCCAGCAGATCTACAGGGGGAAACACTGAAGCTTTCTTT.